This T cell receptor beta chain was found in a study of OX40 agonist ivuxolimab in advanced cancers. Clones were sequenced by immunoSEQ multiplex PCR, and TCRdb holds only the in-frame ones, with some missing. Of 53,000 or so clones listed, just under 85% are singletons. There are 15 residues in the CDR3. CDR1 and CDR2 from the germline V gene are SGHTA and FQGNSA. V was clipped by 5 bases and J by 1 base, with 15 bases between them. This TCR was sampled from an adult with an advanced solid tumor such as melanoma, head and neck, liver or kidney cancer. The sample consisted of CD4+ or CD8+ T cells sorted from blood, taken in a trial of the OX40 agonist ivuxolimab. This rearrangement joins TRBV7-2 to TRBJ2-7; tentatively, D is TRBD2 (5 bases). In nucleotides, the CDR3 is TGTGCCAGCAGCGAGACCCCCGGGGAATCCTACGAGCAGTACTTC. Translating gives CASSETPGESYEQYF.